This T cell receptor beta chain originates from a study of blood T cell repertoires in COVID-19. At the level of the study: Researchers got acute and convalescent COVID-19 samples from the United States, Italy and Spain.

Unmatched junction bases numbered 8, after V lost 5 bases and J lost 4 bases. CDR1 and CDR2 (germline): MNHEY, SVGAGI. This CDR3 has 15 residues. Everyone who took part was roughly 18 to 89 years old, and they came from 20 to 25 US areas. Original methodology: Cell counts per sample came from amplifying reference gene primers. Assay: immunoSEQ multiplex PCR; the TCRdb copy retains only in-frame clones and omits some. The V and J calls and clone size come from that table; D and trimming were worked out from the DNA. The sample contains roughly 19,000 clones, 88% of which appear only once. Sequencing used PBMCs or T cells enriched from blood (not recorded which). The gene calls are TRBV6-5 and TRBJ1-5, with 7 bases that match TRBD1. This clonotype was obtained from a woman aged 25 to 39 who had recovered from COVID-19. The CDR3, as DNA: TGTGCCAGCAGTAGACAGGGTGGAATGAATCAGCCCCAGCATTTT. The encoded protein is CASSRQGGMNQPQHF.